Listed below are T cell receptor beta chains from one sample, sequenced in a study of T-cell reconstitution after alpha-beta-depleted transplantation in children. TCRdb independently ran MiXCR on the PCR reads; one entry per CDR3 protein. The sample records around 700,000 distinct CDR3 sequences, 13% being singletons. Sequencing used PBMCs, obtained before TCRalphabeta/CD19-depleted stem cell transplant. Source of these receptors: a girl aged 2-10 years with congenital amegakaryocytic thrombocytopenia, due to receive a stem cell transplant. Both conserved end residues are part of each CDR3. D genes are given only for firm matches. A clone size is listed for some rows: how often the clone was seen (once, few, many), or a class if it is expanded.

CDR3 | DNA | V | D | size | J
CASSFLGPSSGANVLTF | TGTGCCAGCAGCTTTCTCGGGCCGAGCTCTGGGGCCAACGTCCTGACTTTC | TRBV7-9 | . | . | TRBJ2-6
CASHEDTEAFF | TGTGCCAGCCATGAGGACACTGAAGCTTTCTTT | TRBV7-9 | . | many | TRBJ1-1
CAWAGLAGSLNEQFF | TGTGCCTGGGCCGGGCTAGCGGGGTCCCTCAATGAGCAGTTCTTC | TRBV30 | TRBD2 | . | TRBJ2-1
CASSLAMTGDQPQHF | TGTGCCAGCAGCTTAGCCATGACAGGGGATCAGCCCCAGCATTTT | TRBV7-9 | TRBD1 | many | TRBJ1-5
CSADRGGIQYF | TGCAGTGCTGACAGGGGAGGCATTCAGTACTTC | TRBV20-1 | TRBD1 | many | TRBJ2-4
CSATGVLGQTEAFF | TGCAGTGCTACAGGGGTACTGGGTCAGACTGAAGCTTTCTTT | TRBV20-1 | . | many | TRBJ1-1
CAIRPGAGGNEQFF | TGTGCCATCAGACCGGGGGCGGGAGGAAATGAGCAGTTCTTC | TRBV10-3 | TRBD2 | . | TRBJ2-1
CASSFDVGGGYTF | TGTGCCAGCAGTTTTGACGTGGGGGGGGGCTACACCTTC | TRBV12-3/TRBV12-4 | . | many | TRBJ1-2
CACSLEYEATSGYNEQFF | TGTGCCTGCAGTTTAGAGTACGAGGCGACTAGCGGGTACAATGAGCAGTTCTTC | TRBV12-3/TRBV12-4 | TRBD2 | . | TRBJ2-1
CASSFGVGKNIQYF | TGTGCCAGCAGCTTCGGGGTCGGCAAAAACATTCAGTACTTC | TRBV7-2 | . | many | TRBJ2-4
CASSWAGREQYF | TGCGCCAGCAGCTGGGCAGGGCGCGAGCAGTACTTC | TRBV5-1 | . | few | TRBJ2-7
CSVEVAIGETQYF | TGCAGCGTTGAAGTAGCGATTGGGGAGACCCAGTACTTC | TRBV29-1 | . | few | TRBJ2-5
CSAETAGPGNTEAFF | TGCAGTGCGGAAACAGCAGGCCCGGGGAACACTGAAGCTTTCTTT | TRBV20-1 | . | many | TRBJ1-1
CSAREAGSYEQYF | TGCAGTGCTAGAGAAGCGGGAAGCTACGAGCAGTACTTC | TRBV20-1 | TRBD2 | many | TRBJ2-7
CATSRPAGSDLRESTDTQYF | TGTGCCACCAGCAGACCAGCAGGTTCGGATTTGCGGGAGAGCACAGATACGCAGTATTTT | TRBV15 | TRBD2 | few | TRBJ2-3
CASSHGPGFGPDNSPLHF | TGCGCCAGCAGCCACGGACCGGGTTTCGGCCCGGATAATTCACCCCTCCACTTT | TRBV5-1 | . | . | TRBJ1-6
CAWSVPTQGQGPLYEQYF | TGTGCCTGGAGTGTACCCACCCAGGGACAGGGCCCACTCTACGAGCAGTACTTC | TRBV30 | TRBD1 | . | TRBJ2-7
CASSRKLGETQYF | TGTGCCAGCTCCAGGAAGTTGGGAGAGACCCAGTACTTC | TRBV14 | . | many | TRBJ2-5
CASTVGGDSWIYEQYF | TGCGCCAGCACCGTTGGAGGTGATTCCTGGATTTACGAGCAGTACTTC | TRBV5-1 | . | . | TRBJ2-7
CSGGADNEQFF | TGCAGCGGGGGGGCGGACAATGAGCAGTTCTTC | TRBV29-1 | . | many | TRBJ2-1
CASIEWEGTFPNYGYTF | TGTGCCAGCATCGAATGGGAGGGCACTTTTCCTAACTATGGCTACACCTTC | TRBV5-6 | . | . | TRBJ1-2
CASSLELGHYEQYF | TGTGCCAGCAGCTTAGAGTTAGGACACTACGAGCAGTACTTC | TRBV7-9 | . | many | TRBJ2-7
CASSRGQFQDNEQFF | TGCGCCAGCAGTCGCGGACAGTTCCAGGACAATGAGCAGTTCTTC | TRBV5-1 | . | many | TRBJ2-1
CASSPTPAFNEQFF | TGTGCCAGCAGCCCGACCCCAGCGTTCAATGAGCAGTTCTTC | TRBV7-2 | . | many | TRBJ2-1
CSAKQPYSNQPQHF | TGCAGTGCTAAACAGCCCTATAGCAATCAGCCCCAGCATTTT | TRBV20-1 | . | . | TRBJ1-5
CASSSLGLAVPVSYNEQFF | TGTGCCAGCAGTTCACTGGGACTAGCGGTGCCGGTGAGTTACAATGAGCAGTTCTTC | TRBV12-3/TRBV12-4 | TRBD2 | . | TRBJ2-1
CASSPGLAGGSQYF | TGTGCCAGCAGCCCGGGACTAGCGGGAGGATCGCAGTATTTT | TRBV5-5 | TRBD2 | many | TRBJ2-3
CSAPQGDRDETQYF | TGCAGTGCTCCCCAGGGGGACAGGGATGAGACCCAGTACTTC | TRBV20-1 | TRBD1 | . | TRBJ2-5
CASSRQGSETQYF | TGTGCCAGCAGTAGACAGGGGTCAGAGACCCAGTACTTC | TRBV6-6 | TRBD1 | many | TRBJ2-5
CASSLGSGSVTDTQYF | TGCGCCAGCAGCTTGGGTAGCGGGAGTGTGACGGATACGCAGTATTTT | TRBV5-1 | TRBD2 | many | TRBJ2-3
CASSPGRANTGELFF | TGCGCCAGCAGCCCGGGACGAGCGAACACCGGGGAGCTGTTTTTT | TRBV5-1 | . | many | TRBJ2-2
CASSLFGSSYNEQFF | TGTGCCAGCAGCTTATTCGGGAGCTCCTACAATGAGCAGTTCTTC | TRBV7-6 | . | many | TRBJ2-1
CAWSVTGESLKGEYF | TGTGCCTGGAGTGTGACCGGGGAAAGCCTCAAAGGAGAGTACTTC | TRBV30 | . | . | TRBJ2-7
CASKGLGSYEQYF | TGTGCCAGCAAGGGACTGGGGTCCTACGAGCAGTACTTC | TRBV27 | . | many | TRBJ2-7
CASSPWGGANYGYTF | TGTGCCAGCAGCCCCTGGGGTGGGGCTAACTATGGCTACACCTTC | TRBV5-5 | . | . | TRBJ1-2
CASDNPSVYNEQFF | TGTGCCAGCGATAATCCTAGCGTCTACAATGAGCAGTTCTTC | TRBV4-2 | . | many | TRBJ2-1
CASRVQGTDTQYF | TGTGCCAGCAGGGTACAGGGAACAGATACGCAGTATTTT | TRBV6-1 | . | few | TRBJ2-3
CASSSKSGVVPFF | TGTGCCAGCAGCTCAAAATCCGGGGTCGTTCCGTTCTTC | TRBV7-2 | . | . | TRBJ2-1
CASSTGGGSYNEQFF | TGTGCCAGCAGCACAGGGGGAGGGAGTTACAATGAGCAGTTCTTC | TRBV7-9 | . | many | TRBJ2-1
CASSEISGINQPQHF | TGTGCCAGCAGTGAAATAAGCGGGATAAATCAGCCCCAGCATTTT | TRBV25-1 | . | many | TRBJ1-5
CASSYDRGYETQYF | TGTGCCAGCAGCTATGACAGGGGGTACGAGACCCAGTACTTC | TRBV6-5 | TRBD1 | . | TRBJ2-5
CASSPGTGRGTEAFF | TGCGCCAGCAGCCCCGGGACAGGGAGGGGCACTGAAGCTTTCTTT | TRBV5-1 | TRBD1 | . | TRBJ1-1
CASSLALTDEQFF | TGTGCCAGCAGCTTAGCGCTGACGGATGAGCAGTTCTTC | TRBV7-8 | . | . | TRBJ2-1
CASSLSMGHRFSYEQYF | TGTGCCAGCAGTTTATCGATGGGACATCGTTTCTCCTACGAGCAGTACTTC | TRBV27 | . | few | TRBJ2-7
CASSTTGGLETQYF | TGTGCCAGCAGTACAACAGGGGGCCTCGAGACCCAGTACTTC | TRBV6-1 | TRBD1 | . | TRBJ2-5